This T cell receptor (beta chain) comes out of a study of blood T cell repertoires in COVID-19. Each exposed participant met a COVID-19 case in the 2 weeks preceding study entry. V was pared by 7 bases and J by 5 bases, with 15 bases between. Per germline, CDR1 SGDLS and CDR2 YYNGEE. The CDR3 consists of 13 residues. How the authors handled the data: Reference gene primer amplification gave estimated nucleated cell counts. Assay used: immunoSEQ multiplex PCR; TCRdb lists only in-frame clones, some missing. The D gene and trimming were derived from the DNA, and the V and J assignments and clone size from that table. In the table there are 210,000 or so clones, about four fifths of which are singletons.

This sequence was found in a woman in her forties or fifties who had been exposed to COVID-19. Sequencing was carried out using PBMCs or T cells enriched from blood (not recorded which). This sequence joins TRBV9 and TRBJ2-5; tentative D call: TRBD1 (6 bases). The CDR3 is CASGSEGVETQYF. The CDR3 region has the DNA TGTGCCAGCGGGTCTGAGGGGGTTGAGACCCAGTACTTC.